This T cell receptor beta chain was obtained from a study of T-cell reconstitution after alpha-beta-depleted transplantation in children. Whole-study findings and limits: By about two months after transplant, alpha-beta T cells reportedly arose from several hundred graft clones that had expanded. Certain patients had high TCRbeta diversity at day 60, and it came from recipient T cells and thymic progenitors that survived. Counts and diversity of T cells one year after transplant came mostly from newly produced T cells.

In its sample, this clonotype was seen many times. Antigen specificity is unknown. The CDR3 has 14 amino acids. Germline CDR1 and CDR2: SGHDT and YYEEEE. Between the trimmed V and J ends, which lost 2 bases and 1 base, there was a span of 8 bases. Molecular barcoding with unique molecular identifiers was used for the TCRbeta library. TCRdb independently ran MiXCR on the PCR reads; one entry per CDR3 protein. Here the sample spans a few hundred thousand distinct CDR3 sequences, 11% being singletons. The TCR was taken from a child less than two years old with acute myeloid leukemia, due to receive a stem cell transplant. This chain uses TRBV5-6 with TRBJ2-3; D is ambiguous. The material sequenced was PBMCs, taken before TCRalphabeta/CD19-depleted stem cell transplant. CDR3 sequence reads: CASSLEYGTDTQYF. CDR3 DNA sequence: TGTGCCAGCAGCTTAGAGTACGGCACAGATACGCAGTATTTT.